These 14 T cell receptor beta chains share one sample of origin, sequenced in a study of shared clonotypes between healthy human individuals. Sequencing was performed with immunoSEQ multiplex PCR; in TCRdb, only in-frame clones are kept and a portion is missing. The table shows around 550,000 clones, with almost 97% occurring only once. The material sequenced was naive CD4+ T cells sorted from blood. The subset was: CD45RA+ positively selected. These receptors were collected from a woman under 40 in good health.

This chain links TRBV6-5 with TRBJ1-2, with a weak D call TRBD1 (6 bases). V lost 6 bases and J lost 4, with 18 bases in between. The germline V gene has CDR1 MNHEY and CDR2 SVGAGI. The CDR3 totals 15 residues. The DNA of the CDR3 is TGTGCCAGCAGGCCTCTTGGACAGAAAGCCTATGGCTACACCTTC. This translates into CASRPLGQKAYGYTF.

This chain uses TRBV11-2 with TRBJ2-2; D possibly corresponds to TRBD2 (5 bases). Germline CDR1 and CDR2: SGHAT and FQNNGV. This CDR3 is built from 15 residues. V dropped 4 bases and J dropped 3 bases, with 12 bases sitting between them. The CDR3 DNA follows: TGTGCCAGCAGCTCGTCCGGGAATTACACCGGGGAGCTGTTTTTT. It is translated as CASSSSGNYTGELFF.

V usage is TRBV21-1 and J usage is TRBJ2-5. TRBV21-1 counts as a pseudogene. This CDR3 spans 14 amino acids. The chain's CDR3 is CASSKWTSQETQYF. In nucleotides, the CDR3 is TGTGCCAGCAGCAAATGGACCTCTCAAGAGACCCAGTACTTC.

The table lists this clone with a count of one. The V and J genes are TRBV30 and TRBJ1-1, with unresolved D. Trimming pared 5 bases from V and 1 base from J, leaving 5 bases between. The CDR3 sequence is 11 residues long. Looked up from germline, CDR1 is GTSNPN and CDR2 is SVGIG (reference sequence). This CDR3 is CAWAGNTEAFF. The CDR3 DNA follows: TGTGCCTGGGCAGGGAACACTGAAGCTTTCTTT.

The V gene is TRBV6-1, the J gene TRBJ1-2; TRBD1 is a possible D gene (6 bases). The V end was cut by 4 bases, the J end by 3 bases, with 15 bases between. CDR3 length equals 15 residues. Germline V CDR1 and CDR2: MNHNS, SASEGT. The DNA of the CDR3 is TGTGCCAGCAGTGGTCGCCACAGGGCGTACTATGGCTACACCTTC. It translates to CASSGRHRAYYGYTF.

The chain couples TRBV7-8 to TRBJ2-2; 10 bases align to TRBD2. The CDR3 totals 18 residues. Per germline, CDR1 SGHVS and CDR2 FQNEAQ. J gave up 9 bases and V 1 base, and 14 bases lay outside the gene matches. CDR3 nucleotides: TGTGCCAGCAGCTTAGGCTGGGGTGCTAGCGGGAGTAGTCGGGAGCTGTTTTTT. This sequence encodes CASSLGWGASGSSRELFF. The full variable domain, completed using reference TRBV7-8 and TRBJ2-2, is GAGVSQSPRYKVAKRGQDVALRCDPISGHVSLFWYQQALGQGPEFLTYFQNEAQLDKSGLPSDRFFAERPEGSVSTLKIQRTQQEDSAVYLCASSLGWGASGSSRELFFGEGSRLTVL.

This clone was seen once. The chain carries TRBV27 and TRBJ2-1; 8 bases are shared with TRBD1. J was trimmed by 9 bases and V by 5 bases; bases with no gene match: 6. The CDR3 covers 13 residues. The V gene's germline CDR1 is MNHEY and CDR2 SMNVEV (reference sequence). The CDR3 loop is CASSQAGGGEQFF. CDR3 DNA sequence: TGTGCCAGCAGTCAGGCAGGGGGCGGTGAGCAGTTCTTC.

The genes are TRBV18 and TRBJ2-7; the D call may be TRBD1 or TRBD2 (5 bases each). CDR3 length: 12 amino acids. In germline, CDR1 is KGHSH, CDR2 LQKENI. V lost 5 bases, J lost 3 bases, and 8 bases lay in between. The CDR3 nucleotides read TGTGCCAGCTCAGAGGGGTTCTACGAGCAGTACTTC. This encodes CASSEGFYEQYF. The variable domain in full, completed from reference TRBV18 and TRBJ2-7, reads NAGVMQNPRHLVRRRGQEARLRCSPMKGHSHVYWYRQLPEEGLKFMVYLQKENIIDESGMPKERFSAEFPKEGPSILRIQQVVRGDSAAYFCASSEGFYEQYFGPGTRLTVT.

The J gene is TRBJ1-2, the V gene TRBV15; the D is unclear. The CDR3 runs 13 residues. Trimming removed 1 base at V and 8 bases at J, with 11 bases between. CDR1 and CDR2 (germline): LNHNV, YYDKDF (reference sequence). The CDR3 spells CATSRVRVGGYTF. Written as DNA, the CDR3 is TGTGCCACCAGCAGAGTAAGGGTTGGCGGCTACACCTTC.

This clone has only one observation. The gene calls are TRBV18 and TRBJ2-5; TRBD1 matches at 8 bases. Germline V CDR1 and CDR2: KGHSH, LQKENI. V lost 8 bases and J lost 4; bases outside the gene matches: 12. The CDR3 extends over 15 amino acids. In DNA form, the CDR3 reads TGTGCCAGCGCGATTTTCGACAGGGGAGGAGAGACCCAGTACTTC. Translating gives CASAIFDRGGETQYF. The full variable domain, rest sourced from reference TRBV18 and TRBJ2-5, is NAGVMQNPRHLVRRRGQEARLRCSPMKGHSHVYWYRQLPEEGLKFMVYLQKENIIDESGMPKERFSAEFPKEGPSILRIQQVVRGDSAAYFCASAIFDRGGETQYFGPGTRLLVL.

This clone was detected once. The chain has TRBV5-1 and TRBJ2-1, with unresolved D. Germline assignment: CDR1 SGHRS and CDR2 YFSETQ. Trimming took off 1 base at V and 6 bases at J, with 8 bases between the two ends. The CDR3 has 13 amino acids. The CDR3 DNA follows: TGCGCCAGCAGCTTGCCGAGCAGCAATGAGCAGTTCTTC. It specifies CASSLPSSNEQFF.

V is TRBV28 and J is TRBJ1-6, with D hard to call. The CDR3 is 12 residues long. With 5 bases removed from V and 10 bases from J, the gap between germline ends came to 9 bases. Germline CDR1 and CDR2: MDHEN and SYDVKM. CDR3: CASSPTISPLHF. CDR3 in DNA: TGTGCCAGCAGTCCAACCATCTCACCCCTCCACTTT.

This chain joins TRBV7-2 and TRBJ2-2, with a weak D call TRBD2 (6 bases). Germline V lookup: CDR1 SGHTA, CDR2 FQGNSA. Trimming stripped 4 bases from V and 1 base from J, with 10 bases between. The CDR3 is made up of 15 amino acids. CDR3 in amino acids: CASSWGGVNTGELFF. Here the CDR3 DNA reads TGTGCCAGCAGCTGGGGAGGCGTGAACACCGGGGAGCTGTTTTTT.

The genes are TRBV10-3 and TRBJ2-3, with 15 bases identical to TRBD2. The junction had 3 bases not matched to a gene; V was cut back by 10 bases and J by 1 base. The CDR3 contains 15 residues. CDR1 and CDR2 (germline): ENHRY, SYGVKD. For the CDR3, the DNA is TGTGCCACACGGACTAGCGGGAGGGGCACAGATACGCAGTATTTT. This encodes CATRTSGRGTDTQYF.